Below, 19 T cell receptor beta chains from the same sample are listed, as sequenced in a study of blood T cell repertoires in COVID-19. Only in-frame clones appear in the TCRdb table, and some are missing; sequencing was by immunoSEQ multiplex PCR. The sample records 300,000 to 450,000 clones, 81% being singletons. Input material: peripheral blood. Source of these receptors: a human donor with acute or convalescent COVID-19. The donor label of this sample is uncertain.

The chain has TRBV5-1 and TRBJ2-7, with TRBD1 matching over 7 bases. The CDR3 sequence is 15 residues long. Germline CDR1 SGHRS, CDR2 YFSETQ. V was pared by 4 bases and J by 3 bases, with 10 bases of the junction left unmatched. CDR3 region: CASSRNAGTVYEQYF. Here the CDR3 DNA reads TGCGCCAGCAGCCGGAACGCCGGGACAGTCTACGAGCAGTACTTC.

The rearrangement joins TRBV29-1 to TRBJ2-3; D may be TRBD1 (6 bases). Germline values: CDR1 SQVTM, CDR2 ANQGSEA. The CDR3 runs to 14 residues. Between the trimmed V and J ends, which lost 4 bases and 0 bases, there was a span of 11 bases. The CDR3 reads CSVAKGQSTDTQYF. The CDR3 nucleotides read TGCAGCGTTGCAAAAGGACAGAGCACAGATACGCAGTATTTT.

CDR3 nucleotide sequence: TGTGCCAGCAAAAGGACAGGGAAGAACACTGAAGCTTTCTTT. It yields the protein CASKRTGKNTEAFF. V gene TRBV6-5 combines with J gene TRBJ1-1, with 8 bases aligning to TRBD1. The CDR3 is 14 amino acids. J lost 1 base, V lost 7 bases, and 5 bases had no gene match. CDR1 is MNHEY and CDR2 is SVGAGI in the germline V gene.

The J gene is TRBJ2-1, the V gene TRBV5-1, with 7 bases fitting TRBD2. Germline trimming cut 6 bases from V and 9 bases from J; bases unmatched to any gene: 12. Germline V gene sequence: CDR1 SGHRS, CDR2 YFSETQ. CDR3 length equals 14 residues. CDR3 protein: CASKPGLTYGEQFF. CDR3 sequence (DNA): TGCGCCAGCAAACCGGGACTAACGTATGGTGAGCAGTTCTTC.

For the CDR3, the DNA is TGTGCCAGCAGTGAATTGGCGGGAGGGCCTAACCATCGCTACGAGCAGTACTTC. It translates to CASSELAGGPNHRYEQYF. The rearrangement uses TRBV25-1 and TRBJ2-7; 9 bases are a match to TRBD2. The CDR3 spans 18 residues. The V gene end was trimmed by 1 base and the J gene end by 3 bases; junction bases not matched to a gene: 13. CDR1 is MGHDK, CDR2 SYGVNS, per germline.

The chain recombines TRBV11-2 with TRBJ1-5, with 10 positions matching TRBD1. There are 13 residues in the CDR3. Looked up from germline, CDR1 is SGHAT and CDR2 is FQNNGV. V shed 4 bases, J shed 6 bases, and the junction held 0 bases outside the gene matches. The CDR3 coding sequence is TGTGCCAGCAGCTGGACAGGGGGTCAGCCCCAGCATTTT. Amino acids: CASSWTGGQPQHF. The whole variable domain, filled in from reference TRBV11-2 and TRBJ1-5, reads EAGVAQSPRYKIIEKRQSVAFWCNPISGHATLYWYQQILGQGPKLLIQFQNNGVVDDSQLPKDRFSAERLKGVDSTLKIQPAKLEDSAVYLCASSWTGGQPQHFGDGTRLSIL.

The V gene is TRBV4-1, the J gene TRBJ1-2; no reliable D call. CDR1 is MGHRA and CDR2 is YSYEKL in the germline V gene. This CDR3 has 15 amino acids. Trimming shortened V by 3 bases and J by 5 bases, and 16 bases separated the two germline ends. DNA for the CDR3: TGCGCCAGCAGCCAGATTTCCGGGATTTTTTATGGCTACACCTTC. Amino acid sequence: CASSQISGIFYGYTF.

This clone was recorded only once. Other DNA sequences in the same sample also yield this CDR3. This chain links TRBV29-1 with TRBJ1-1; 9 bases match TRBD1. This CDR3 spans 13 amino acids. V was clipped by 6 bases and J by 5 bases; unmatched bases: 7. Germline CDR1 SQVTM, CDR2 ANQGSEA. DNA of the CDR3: TGCAGCGTCCACGACAGGGGGGGTACTGAAGCTTTCTTT. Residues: CSVHDRGGTEAFF.

CDR3 DNA sequence: TGTGCCAGCAGGGGGGGACAGTTCAACTATGGCTACACCTTC. Protein sequence: CASRGGQFNYGYTF. V usage is TRBV5-6 and J usage is TRBJ1-2; 7 nucleotides agree with TRBD1. Trimming took 5 bases from V and 2 from J; bases not matched to a gene: 6. Germline lookup yields CDR1 SGHDT and CDR2 YYEEEE. The CDR3 has 14 amino acids.

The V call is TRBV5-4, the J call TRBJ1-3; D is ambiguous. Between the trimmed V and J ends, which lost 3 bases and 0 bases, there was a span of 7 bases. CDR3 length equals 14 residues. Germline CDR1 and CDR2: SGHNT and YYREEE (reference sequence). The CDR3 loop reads CASSWAGSGNTIYF. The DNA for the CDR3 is TGTGCCAGCAGCTGGGCCGGCTCTGGAAACACCATATATTTT.

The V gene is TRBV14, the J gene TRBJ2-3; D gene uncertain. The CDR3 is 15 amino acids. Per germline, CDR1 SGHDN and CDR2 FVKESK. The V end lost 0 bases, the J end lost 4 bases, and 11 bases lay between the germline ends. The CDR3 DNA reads TGTGCCAGCAGCCAAGACCTCCGTGTAGCAGATACGCAGTATTTT. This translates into CASSQDLRVADTQYF.

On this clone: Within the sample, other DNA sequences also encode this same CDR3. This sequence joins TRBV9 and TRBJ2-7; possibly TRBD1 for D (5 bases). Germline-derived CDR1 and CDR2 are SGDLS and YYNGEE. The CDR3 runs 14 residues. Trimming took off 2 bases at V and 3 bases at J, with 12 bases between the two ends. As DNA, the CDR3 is TGTGCCAGCAGCGTTGGGCAGGGTCGCTACGAGCAGTACTTC. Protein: CASSVGQGRYEQYF.

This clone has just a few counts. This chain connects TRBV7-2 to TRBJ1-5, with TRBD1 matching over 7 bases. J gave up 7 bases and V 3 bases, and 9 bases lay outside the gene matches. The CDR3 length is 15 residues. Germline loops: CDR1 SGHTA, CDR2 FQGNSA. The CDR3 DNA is TGTGCCAGCAGCTTTTCGGACAGGCAGGGCCAGCCCCAGCATTTT. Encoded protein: CASSFSDRQGQPQHF.

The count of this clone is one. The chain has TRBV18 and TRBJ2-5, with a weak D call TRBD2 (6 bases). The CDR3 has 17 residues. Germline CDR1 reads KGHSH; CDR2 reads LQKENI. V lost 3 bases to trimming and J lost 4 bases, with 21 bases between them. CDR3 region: CASSPPNQRGGGETQYF. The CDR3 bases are TGTGCCAGCTCACCCCCAAACCAAAGGGGAGGTGGAGAGACCCAGTACTTC.

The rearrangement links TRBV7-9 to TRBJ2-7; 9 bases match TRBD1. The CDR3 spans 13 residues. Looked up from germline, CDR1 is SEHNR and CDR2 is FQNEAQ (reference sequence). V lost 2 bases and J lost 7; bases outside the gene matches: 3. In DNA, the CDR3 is TGTGCCAGCAGCTTAAGACAGGGGGGTGAGCAGTACTTC. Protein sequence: CASSLRQGGEQYF.

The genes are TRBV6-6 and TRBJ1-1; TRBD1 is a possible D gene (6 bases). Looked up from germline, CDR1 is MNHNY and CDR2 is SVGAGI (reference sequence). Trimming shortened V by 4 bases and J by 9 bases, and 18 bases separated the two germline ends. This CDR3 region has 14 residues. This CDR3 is CASSWGRGNRQAFF. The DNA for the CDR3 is TGTGCCAGCAGTTGGGGGCGGGGGAACCGACAAGCTTTCTTT.

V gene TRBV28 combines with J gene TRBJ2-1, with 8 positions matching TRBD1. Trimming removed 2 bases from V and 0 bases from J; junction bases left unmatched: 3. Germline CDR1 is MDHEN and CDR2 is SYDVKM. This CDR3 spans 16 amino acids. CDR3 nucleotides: TGTGCCAGCAGTTTACCACAGGGGGGCTCCTACAATGAGCAGTTCTTC. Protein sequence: CASSLPQGGSYNEQFF.

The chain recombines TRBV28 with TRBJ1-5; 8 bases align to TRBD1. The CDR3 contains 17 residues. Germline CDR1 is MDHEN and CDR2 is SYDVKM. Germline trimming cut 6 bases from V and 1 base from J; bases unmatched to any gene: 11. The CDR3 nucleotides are TGTGCCAGCAGCCCAGAAGACAGGGGCTGGAGCAATCAGCCCCAGCATTTT. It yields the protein CASSPEDRGWSNQPQHF.

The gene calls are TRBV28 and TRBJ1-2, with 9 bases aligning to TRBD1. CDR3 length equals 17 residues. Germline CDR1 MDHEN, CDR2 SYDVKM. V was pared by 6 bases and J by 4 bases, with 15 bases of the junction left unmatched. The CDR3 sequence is CASRSPGQGGWVYGYTF. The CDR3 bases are TGTGCCAGCAGATCACCGGGACAGGGTGGTTGGGTCTATGGCTACACCTTC.